Sequencing of this TCR beta chain was carried out in a study of immune evolution from preneoplasia to lung adenocarcinoma. Study outcomes and limitations: Top clone frequencies peaked in normal lung, apparently declining through invasive adenocarcinoma.

Germline-derived CDR1 and CDR2 are KGHSH and LQKENI. J was trimmed by 5 bases and V by 3 bases; bases with no gene match: 15. The CDR3 is made up of 17 amino acids. Histologic diagnosis was independently verified by two lung pathologists. For this clone: The antigen is undetermined.

Clones were sequenced by immunoSEQ multiplex PCR, and TCRdb holds only the in-frame ones, with some missing. In the table there are thousands of clones, approximately 79% of which are singletons. V gene TRBV18 combines with J gene TRBJ1-2; TRBD1 matches at 7 bases. The sequence was obtained from a person in their 70s with lung adenocarcinoma. Sequenced: FFPE minimally invasive lung adenocarcinoma tissue. CDR3 in DNA: TGTGCCAGCTCACCTCTTCTGACCGGACAGGCGATATATGGCTACACCTTC. It specifies CASSPLLTGQAIYGYTF.